This T cell receptor beta chain was retrieved from a study of post-analysis software for immune sequencing data. CDR3 size: 13 residues. Germline loops: CDR1 KGHSH, CDR2 LQKENI. The V end lost 6 bases, the J end lost 10 bases, and 16 bases lay between the germline ends. This clonotype was counted once. Its antigen is currently unknown. Study-level points and caveats: Higher frequency in patients than in controls was seen for five TRBV segments, with TRBV5-6, TRBV5-1 and TRBV20-1 among them.

Included in the TCR beta cDNA libraries were unique molecular identifiers. TCRdb passed the PCR reads through MiXCR, listing each CDR3 protein once. The sample carries roughly 600,000 distinct CDR3 sequences, roughly 46% recorded once. Sequenced input: blood. The chain recombines TRBV18 with TRBJ2-1; D tentatively reads TRBD1 or TRBD2 (6 bases each). This clonotype originated in a girl aged 5 to 17 with multiple sclerosis. CDR3 sequence (DNA): TGTGCCAGCTCTCGCAAACAGGGAGGAGAGCAGTTCTTC. It codes for CASSRKQGGEQFF.